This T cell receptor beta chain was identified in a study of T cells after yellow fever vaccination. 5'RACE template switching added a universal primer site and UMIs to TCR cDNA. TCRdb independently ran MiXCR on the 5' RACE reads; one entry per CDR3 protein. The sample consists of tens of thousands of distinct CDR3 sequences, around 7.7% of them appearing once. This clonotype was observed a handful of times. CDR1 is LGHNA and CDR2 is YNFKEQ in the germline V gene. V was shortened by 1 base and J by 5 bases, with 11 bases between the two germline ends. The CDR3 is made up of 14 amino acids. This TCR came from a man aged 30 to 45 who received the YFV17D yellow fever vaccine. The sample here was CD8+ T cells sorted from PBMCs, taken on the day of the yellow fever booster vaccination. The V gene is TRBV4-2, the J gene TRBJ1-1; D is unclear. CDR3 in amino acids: CASSQVGAKTEAFF. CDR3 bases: TGTGCCAGCAGCCAAGTTGGAGCGAAGACTGAAGCTTTCTTT.